This T cell receptor beta chain was sequenced for a study of blood T cell repertoires in COVID-19. Overall study: The United States, Italy and Spain were the sources of the acute and convalescent COVID-19 samples. Sources were T cells, B-cell-depleted T cells, or PBMCs; the material itself was cDNA or gDNA.

In regard to this clone: The sample has other DNA sequences that encode this CDR3 too.

The CDR3 runs to 14 residues. Germline CDR1 LNHDA, CDR2 SQIVND (reference sequence). V lost 3 bases and J lost 0, with 9 bases in between. In the original processing: Nucleated cell counts were estimated from reference gene primer amplification. Profiling relied on immunoSEQ multiplex PCR, and the TCRdb table lists in-frame clones only, not all of them. V and J calls and clone size are given by that table; D and trimming were obtained from the DNA. The table has more than 85,000 clones, over 70% seen once; the top ten hold around 4%. V usage is TRBV19 and J usage is TRBJ2-7; D is perhaps TRBD2 (5 bases). Sequencing input: peripheral blood. The TCR was taken from a woman in her forties or fifties with acute or convalescent COVID-19. The DNA of the CDR3 is TGTGCCAGTAGTATTGAGGGCGGCTCCTACGAGCAGTACTTC. Its protein is CASSIEGGSYEQYF.